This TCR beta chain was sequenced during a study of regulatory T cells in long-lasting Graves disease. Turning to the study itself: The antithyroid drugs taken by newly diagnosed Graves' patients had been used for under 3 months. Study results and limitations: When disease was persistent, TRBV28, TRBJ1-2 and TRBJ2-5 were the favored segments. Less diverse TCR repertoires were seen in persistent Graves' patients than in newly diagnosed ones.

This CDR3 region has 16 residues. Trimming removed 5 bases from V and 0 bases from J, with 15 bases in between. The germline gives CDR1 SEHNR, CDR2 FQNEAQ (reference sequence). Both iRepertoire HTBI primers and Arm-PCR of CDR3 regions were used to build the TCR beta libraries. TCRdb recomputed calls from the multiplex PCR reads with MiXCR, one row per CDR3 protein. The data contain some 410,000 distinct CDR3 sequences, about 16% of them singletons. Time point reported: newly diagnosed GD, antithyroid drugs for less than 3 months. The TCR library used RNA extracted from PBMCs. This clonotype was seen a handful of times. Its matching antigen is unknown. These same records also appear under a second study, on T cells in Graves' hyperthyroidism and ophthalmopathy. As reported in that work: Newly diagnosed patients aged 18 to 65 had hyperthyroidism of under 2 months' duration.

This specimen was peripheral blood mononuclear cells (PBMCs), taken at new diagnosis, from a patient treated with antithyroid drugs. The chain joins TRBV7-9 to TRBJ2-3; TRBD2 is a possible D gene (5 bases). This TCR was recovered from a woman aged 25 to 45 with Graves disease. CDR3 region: CASSPLSGGSTDTQYF. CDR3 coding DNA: TGTGCCAGCAGCCCCCTTTCGGGCGGGAGCACAGATACGCAGTATTTT.